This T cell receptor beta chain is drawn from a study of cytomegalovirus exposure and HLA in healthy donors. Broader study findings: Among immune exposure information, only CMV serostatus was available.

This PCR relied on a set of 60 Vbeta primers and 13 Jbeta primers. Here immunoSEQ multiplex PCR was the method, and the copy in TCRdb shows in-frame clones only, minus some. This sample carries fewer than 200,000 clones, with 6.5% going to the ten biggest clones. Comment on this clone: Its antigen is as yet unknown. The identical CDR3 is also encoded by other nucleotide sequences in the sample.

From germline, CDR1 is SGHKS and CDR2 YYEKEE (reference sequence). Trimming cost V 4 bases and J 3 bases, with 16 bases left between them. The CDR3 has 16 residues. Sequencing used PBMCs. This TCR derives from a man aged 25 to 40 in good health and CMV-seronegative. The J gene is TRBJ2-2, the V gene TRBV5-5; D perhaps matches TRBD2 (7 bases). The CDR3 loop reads CASSLRGGRDTGELFF. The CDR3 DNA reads TGTGCCAGCAGCCTGCGCGGGGGCAGGGACACCGGGGAGCTGTTTTTT.